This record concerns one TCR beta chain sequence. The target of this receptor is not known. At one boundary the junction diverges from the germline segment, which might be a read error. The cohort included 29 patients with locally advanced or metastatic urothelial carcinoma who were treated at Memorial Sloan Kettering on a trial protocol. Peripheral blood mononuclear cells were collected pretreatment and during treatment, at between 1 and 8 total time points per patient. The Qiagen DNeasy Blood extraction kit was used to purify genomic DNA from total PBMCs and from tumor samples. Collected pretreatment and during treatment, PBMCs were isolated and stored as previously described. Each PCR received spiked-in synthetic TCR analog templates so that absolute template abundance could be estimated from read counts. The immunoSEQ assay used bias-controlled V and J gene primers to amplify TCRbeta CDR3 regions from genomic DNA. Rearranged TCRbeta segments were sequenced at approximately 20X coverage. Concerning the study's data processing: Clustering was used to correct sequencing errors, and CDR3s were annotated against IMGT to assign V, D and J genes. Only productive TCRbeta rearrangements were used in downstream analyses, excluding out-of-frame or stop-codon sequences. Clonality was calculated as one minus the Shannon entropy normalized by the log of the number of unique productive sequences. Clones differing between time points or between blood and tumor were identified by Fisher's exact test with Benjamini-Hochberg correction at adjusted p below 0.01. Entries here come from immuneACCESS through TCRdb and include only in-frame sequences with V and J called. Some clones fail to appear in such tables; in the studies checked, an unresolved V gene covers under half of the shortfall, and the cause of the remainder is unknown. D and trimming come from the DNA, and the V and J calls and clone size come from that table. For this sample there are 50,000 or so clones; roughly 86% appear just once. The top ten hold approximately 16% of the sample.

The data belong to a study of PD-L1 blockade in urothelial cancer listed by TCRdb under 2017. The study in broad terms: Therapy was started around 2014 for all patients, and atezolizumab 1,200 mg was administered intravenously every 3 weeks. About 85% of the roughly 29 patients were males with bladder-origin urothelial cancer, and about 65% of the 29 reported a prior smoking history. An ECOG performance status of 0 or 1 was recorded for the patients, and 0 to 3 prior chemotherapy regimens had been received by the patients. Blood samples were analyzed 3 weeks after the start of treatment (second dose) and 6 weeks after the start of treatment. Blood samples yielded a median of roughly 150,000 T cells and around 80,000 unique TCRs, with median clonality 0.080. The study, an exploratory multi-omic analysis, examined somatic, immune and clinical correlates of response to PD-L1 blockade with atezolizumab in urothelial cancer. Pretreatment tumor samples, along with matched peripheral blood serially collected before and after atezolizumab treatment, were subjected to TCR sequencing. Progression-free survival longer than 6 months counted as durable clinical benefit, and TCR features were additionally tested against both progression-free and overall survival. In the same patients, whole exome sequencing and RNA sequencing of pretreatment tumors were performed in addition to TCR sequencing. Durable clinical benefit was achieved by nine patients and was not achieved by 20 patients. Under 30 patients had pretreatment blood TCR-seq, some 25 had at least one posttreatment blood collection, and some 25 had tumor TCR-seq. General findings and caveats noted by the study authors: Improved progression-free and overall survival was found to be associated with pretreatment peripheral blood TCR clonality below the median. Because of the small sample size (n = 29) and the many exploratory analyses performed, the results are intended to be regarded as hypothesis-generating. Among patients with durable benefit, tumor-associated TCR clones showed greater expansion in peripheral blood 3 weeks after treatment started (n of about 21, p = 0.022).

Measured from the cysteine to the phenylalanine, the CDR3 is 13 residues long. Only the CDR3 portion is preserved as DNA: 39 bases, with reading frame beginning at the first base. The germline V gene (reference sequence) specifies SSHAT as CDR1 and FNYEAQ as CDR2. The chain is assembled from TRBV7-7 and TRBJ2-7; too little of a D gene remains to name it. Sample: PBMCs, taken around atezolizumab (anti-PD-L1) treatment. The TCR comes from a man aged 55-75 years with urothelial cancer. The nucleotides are TGTGCTAGCAGCTTCGACAAAGCCTACGAGCAGTACTTC. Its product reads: CASSFDKAYEQYF.